This T cell receptor beta chain is drawn from a study of breast tumors, draining lymph nodes, adjacent tissues. Trimming took 4 bases from V and 4 from J, leaving 11 bases between them. CDR3 length: 14 amino acids. Germline CDR1 DFQATT, CDR2 SNEGSKA (reference sequence). This clonotype was recorded many times. TCRdb passed the multiplex PCR reads through MiXCR, listing each CDR3 protein once. The data contain approximately 7,100 distinct CDR3 sequences, about 74% of them seen just once; the ten biggest clones take up 42%. This receptor was identified in a female donor with breast cancer. Some clones in this sample may be carry-over from other donors' samples. V usage is TRBV20-1 and J usage is TRBJ2-6; D is unresolved. Sequencing was done on a sample of tumor-adjacent breast tissue. The CDR3 DNA sequence: TGCAGTGCTATTCCCCACCCCGGGGCCAACGTCCTGACTTTC. Protein product: CSAIPHPGANVLTF.